This passage covers 16 T cell receptor beta chains from one sample sequenced in a study of T cell responses to AZD1222 COVID-19 vaccine. Here immunoSEQ multiplex PCR was the method, and the copy in TCRdb shows in-frame clones only, minus some. Here the sample spans roughly 120,000 clones, about 91% being singletons. Specimen: peripheral blood, collected on day 0 of AZD1222 vaccination. The receptors shown here come from an adult in good health.

This chain uses TRBV2 with TRBJ1-3; D remains unclear. This CDR3 contains 13 residues. Germline values: CDR1 SNHLY, CDR2 FYNNEI. V dropped 10 bases and J dropped 0 bases, with 10 bases sitting between them. The CDR3 nucleotides are TGTGCCATCAACGACCTCTCTGGAAACACCATATATTTT. It translates to CAINDLSGNTIYF.

About this clone: Other DNA sequences in the sample encode the same CDR3. The chain carries TRBV27 and TRBJ1-5; D remains unclear. Germline V lookup: CDR1 MNHEY, CDR2 SMNVEV (reference sequence). The CDR3 length is 13 residues. Trimming pared 2 bases from V and 6 bases from J, leaving 8 bases between. CDR3: CASSLESGQPQHF. CDR3 nucleotide sequence: TGTGCCAGCAGTTTAGAGAGCGGTCAGCCCCAGCATTTT.

Only one count was recorded for this clone. This chain connects TRBV19 to TRBJ1-2; D is uncertain. CDR1 LNHDA and CDR2 SQIVND come from the germline V gene (reference sequence). Trimming took off 0 bases at V and 8 bases at J, with 13 bases between the two ends. The CDR3 contains 14 residues. Here the CDR3 reads CASSIDKSLFGYTF. The CDR3 region has the DNA TGTGCCAGTAGTATAGACAAGTCCCTTTTCGGCTACACCTTC.

With respect to this clone: Within the sample, other DNA sequences also encode this same CDR3. The V gene is TRBV12-3 or TRBV12-4, the J gene TRBJ2-5, with no clear D. The CDR3 consists of 11 residues. The germline V and J ends were trimmed by 3 bases and 4 bases, with 3 bases remaining between them. DNA of the CDR3: TGTGCCAGCAGTTTGGGAGAGACCCAGTACTTC. Its protein is CASSLGETQYF.

V gene TRBV7-9 combines with J gene TRBJ2-1; D is unresolved. This CDR3 contains 14 residues. The germline V and J ends were trimmed by 3 bases and 3 bases, with 9 bases remaining between them. Germline lookup yields CDR1 SEHNR and CDR2 FQNEAQ (reference sequence). For the CDR3, the DNA is TGTGCCAGCAGCTTTTCGAACTTCTACAATGAGCAGTTCTTC. Translated: CASSFSNFYNEQFF.

V and J are TRBV10-3 and TRBJ2-5; D perhaps matches TRBD1 (5 bases). The ends were cut back, 0 bases at V and 4 bases at J, with 9 bases in the middle. The germline V gene encodes CDR1 ENHRY and CDR2 SYGVKD. The CDR3 has 14 residues. The CDR3 nucleotides are TGTGCCATCAGTGAGTCGAACCAGGGAGAGACCCAGTACTTC. Encoded protein: CAISESNQGETQYF.

The chain has TRBV2 and TRBJ2-1; a possible D gene is TRBD2 (5 bases). This CDR3 spans 15 amino acids. Trimming removed 4 bases from V and 0 bases from J, with 10 bases in between. The V gene's germline CDR1 is SNHLY and CDR2 FYNNEI. CDR3 sequence: CASSAREGSYNEQFF. The CDR3 DNA follows: TGTGCCAGCAGTGCGAGGGAAGGCTCCTACAATGAGCAGTTCTTC.

This clone occurred once. V gene TRBV6-6 combines with J gene TRBJ1-2; the D is unclear. The V end was cut by 0 bases, the J end by 5 bases, with 10 bases between. The V gene's germline CDR1 is MNHNY and CDR2 SVGAGI (reference sequence). The CDR3 runs 14 residues. The CDR3 nucleotides read TGTGCCAGCAGTTACTCGATACATGGATATGGCTACACCTTC. It translates to CASSYSIHGYGYTF.

This rearrangement joins TRBV5-6 to TRBJ2-3; a possible D gene is TRBD1 (6 bases). V was shortened by 4 bases and J by 2 bases, with 17 bases between the two germline ends. Germline-derived CDR1 and CDR2 are SGHDT and YYEEEE. The CDR3 loop spans 16 amino acids. CDR3 in amino acids: CASSLLQGLFTDTQYF. The CDR3 region has the DNA TGTGCCAGCAGCCTACTCCAGGGGTTATTCACAGATACGCAGTATTTT. Full variable domain (missing parts from reference TRBV5-6 and TRBJ2-3): DAGVTQSPTHLIKTRGQQVTLRCSPKSGHDTVSWYQQALGQGPQFIFQYYEEEERQRGNFPDRFSGHQFPNYSSELNVNALLLGDSALYLCASSLLQGLFTDTQYFGPGTRLTVL.

The V and J genes are TRBV7-8 and TRBJ1-5, with 7 bases that match TRBD1. This CDR3 is built from 19 residues. Per the germline V gene, CDR1 is SGHVS and CDR2 is FQNEAQ. The V segment lost 2 bases and the J segment 0 bases; nucleotides outside the gene matches: 13. The DNA for the CDR3 is TGTGCCAGCAGCTTACCGGGACAGCGGGAGGGCTATAGCAATCAGCCCCAGCATTTT. Protein: CASSLPGQREGYSNQPQHF.

This rearrangement joins TRBV9 to TRBJ2-5; D may be TRBD1 (5 bases). V lost 0 bases to trimming and J lost 2 bases, with 8 bases between them. Germline CDR1 and CDR2: SGDLS and YYNGEE. This CDR3 contains 14 residues. CDR3 coding DNA: TGTGCCAGCAGCGTAGGGGGCGGACAAGAGACCCAGTACTTC. It translates to CASSVGGGQETQYF.

The chain joins TRBV3-1 (or the pseudogene TRBV3-2) to TRBJ1-3; D ambiguous. V was shortened by 1 base and J by 9 bases, with 7 bases between the two germline ends. Germline V CDR1 and CDR2: LGHDT, YNNKEL (reference sequence). The CDR3 extends over 12 amino acids. Written as DNA, the CDR3 is TGTGCCAGCAGCCAAGTGTTATCCACCATATATTTT. Amino acid sequence: CASSQVLSTIYF.

V usage is TRBV20-1 and J usage is TRBJ1-2; the match to TRBD1 covers 7 bases. There are 13 residues in the CDR3. With V trimmed by 3 bases and J by 5 bases, 6 bases remained unmatched. Germline V gene data show CDR1 as DFQATT and CDR2 as SNEGSKA (reference sequence). CDR3 sequence: CSASKAGGYGYTF. CDR3 DNA: TGCAGTGCTAGTAAGGCAGGGGGGTATGGCTACACCTTC.

The CDR3 DNA reads TGTGCCAGCAGTGATGGCGGGTACACTGAAGCTTTCTTT. It is translated as CASSDGGYTEAFF. The rearrangement joins TRBV6-1 to TRBJ1-1, with D unresolved. This CDR3 contains 13 residues. Germline lookup yields CDR1 MNHNS and CDR2 SASEGT. Trimming shortened V by 3 bases and J by 3 bases, and 8 bases separated the two germline ends.

The CDR3 loop reads CASSPGQATNEKLFF. As DNA, the CDR3 is TGTGCCAGCAGCCCCGGACAGGCAACTAATGAAAAACTGTTTTTT. The chain links TRBV5-4 to TRBJ1-4; the match to TRBD1 covers 7 bases. This CDR3 spans 15 amino acids. V lost 4 bases, J lost 0 bases, and 3 bases stayed unmatched. Per germline, CDR1 SGHNT and CDR2 YYREEE (reference sequence).

The chain recombines TRBV2 with TRBJ2-3; possibly TRBD2 for D (5 bases). The CDR3 is made up of 13 amino acids. CDR1 is SNHLY, CDR2 FYNNEI, per germline. Trimming pared 7 bases from V and 2 bases from J, leaving 10 bases between. CDR3 loop: CASNRDYTDTQYF. CDR3 sequence (DNA): TGTGCCAGCAATCGAGACTACACAGATACGCAGTATTTT.